This T cell receptor beta chain was captured in a study of blood T cell repertoires in COVID-19 (TCRdb year 2020). At the level of the whole study: ImmuneRACE Cohort 3 recovered participants were defined by two consecutive negative NP/OP PCR tests, healthcare professional clearance, or symptom resolution. The repertoires were made available in a free public database intended to serve as a resource for research on the immune response to SARS-CoV-2. Deeply sampled blood TCRbeta repertoires from subjects exposed to, actively infected with, or recovered from COVID-19 were included in the dataset. The prospective study material was composed of cDNA or gDNA derived from T cells, B-cell-depleted T cells, or PBMCs. Samples covering the acute and convalescent phases of COVID-19 were provided by collaborators in the United States, Italy and Spain. The sample metadata nearly always contained a de-identified subject ID, COVID-19 status, age in years and sex. Where available, HLA class I and class II types were taken from metadata supplied by the sample provider and were not determined by assay-based typing. Samples were obtained from the ongoing ImmuneRACE study (first 160 participants) and from 1,254 subjects provided by 6 global collaborators.

The immunoSEQ Assay, a bias-controlled multiplex PCR, was used to amplify TCRbeta CDR3 regions from genomic DNA. The published analysis was carried out like this. Nucleated cell counts per sample were estimated from amplification of reference gene primers within the assay. Sequence reads were collapsed and filtered to measure the absolute abundance of every unique TCRbeta CDR3 rearrangement. For each sample, productive Simpson clonality was calculated by taking the square root of Simpson's diversity index across productive rearrangements. Entries here come from immuneACCESS through TCRdb and include only in-frame sequences with V and J called. Some clones fail to appear in such tables; in the studies checked, an unresolved V gene covers under half of the shortfall, and the cause of the remainder is unknown. The V and J calls and the clone size are those of that table, but D and trimming were determined from the DNA. The sample table contains more than 200,000 clones; only one count was recorded for 87% of them. Jointly, the top ten make up less than 8% of the sample.

Beyond this particular receptor, the publication reports: The quantity of clinical and demographic metadata differed by source and by participant and was supplied without curation.

Remarks on this clone: Its antigen has not been determined. One base away there is no much larger clone; base qualities are not given.

There are 14 amino acids in the CDR3, from cysteine to phenylalanine inclusive. The DNA shown is the 42-base CDR3, in frame from base 1. V loses 4 bases of germline sequence and J loses 0 bases, and the interval between the two ends is 7 bases. CDR1 and CDR2, looked up from the germline V gene (reference sequence), are LNHDA and SQIVND. Enrolling through a virtual design, the prospective study's participants ranged in age from roughly 18 to 90 years and lived across 24 United States geographic areas. In the prospective study, cohorts were assigned on the basis of participant-reported clinical history obtained from a screening survey and a study questionnaire. In the prospective study, whole blood, serum and a nasopharyngeal or oropharyngeal swab were collected from each participant by mobile phlebotomists. Participants in the prospective study had the option to provide additional blood draws and questionnaires over a roughly 2-month period. Blood samples from the prospective study were shipped frozen or at room temperature prior to DNA extraction.

This receptor chain uses TRBV19 and TRBJ1-5, with no D gene named confidently. The receptor was derived from a man aged 30 to 39 in a cohort exposed to, infected with or recovered from COVID-19 (not recorded which). The material sequenced was PBMCs or T cells enriched from blood (not recorded which). The sequenced DNA is TGTGCCAGTAGTAGGCCATTTAGCAATCAGCCCCAGCATTTT. This codes for CASSRPFSNQPQHF.